The clone carrying this T cell receptor (beta chain) was seen just once. As handled by the study authors: Reference gene primer amplification gave nucleated cell count estimates. Here immunoSEQ multiplex PCR was the method, and the copy in TCRdb shows in-frame clones only, minus some. The DNA was the basis for D and trimming; V, J and clone size are from that table. The sample has 150,000 to 190,000 clones, 76% seen once; the top ten hold approximately 3.7%. The data stem from a study of blood T cell repertoires in COVID-19. The wider study: Samples taken during acute and convalescent COVID-19 were collected in the United States, Italy and Spain. PBMCs, B-cell-depleted T cells, or T cells were the source of the cDNA or gDNA that made up the material.

Losses at the gene ends were 8 bases for V and 7 bases for J; bases not matched to a gene: 10. This CDR3 has 13 residues. Germline CDR1 reads MNHEY; CDR2 reads SVGAGI. Sequences were obtained from peripheral blood. The chain links TRBV6-5 to TRBJ1-2; 7 bases line up with TRBD1. This receptor was obtained from a woman older than 75 with acute or convalescent COVID-19. The CDR3 nucleotides read TGTGCCAGCGAAGCCGGGACAGATTTTGGCTACACCTTC. It translates to CASEAGTDFGYTF.